This T cell receptor (beta chain) was retrieved from a study of blood T cell repertoires in COVID-19. Overall study: The samples span acute and convalescent COVID-19 from the United States, Italy and Spain. PBMCs, B-cell-depleted T cells, or T cells provided the cDNA or gDNA that made up the material.

TCRdb's table, derived via immunoSEQ multiplex PCR, lists solely in-frame clones and lacks some. The data contain fewer than 30,000 clones, around nine tenths of them singletons. This clonotype was obtained from a middle-aged man with active COVID-19. The sample taken for sequencing was peripheral blood.

The CDR3 sequence is CASSLTIPGQLADYGYTF. In DNA form, the CDR3 reads TGTGCCAGCAGTTTAACAATTCCGGGACAGTTAGCGGACTATGGCTACACCTTC. This chain joins TRBV28 and TRBJ1-2; TRBD1 agrees at 7 bases. J gave up 3 bases and V 2 bases, and 15 bases lay outside the gene matches. Germline V lookup: CDR1 MDHEN, CDR2 SYDVKM. This CDR3 contains 18 residues.